This T cell receptor beta chain emerged from a study of neoadjuvant anti-PD-1 for oral cavity cancer. There are 16 residues in the CDR3. Germline CDR1 is SGHRS and CDR2 is YFSETQ. The J segment lost 3 bases and the V segment lost 2 bases, leaving 5 bases of the junction unmatched. PBMC libraries mostly used around 460 ng of input genomic DNA, with six replicates per sample. Here immunoSEQ multiplex PCR was the method, and the copy in TCRdb shows in-frame clones only, minus some. In the table there are around 14,000 clones, less than 85% of which are singletons. The TCR was taken from a person aged 35-79 years with oral cavity squamous cell carcinoma. The chain uses TRBV5-1 and TRBJ2-3, with 11 bases lining up with TRBD2. Sequences were derived from PBMCs, sampled before nivolumab (anti-PD-1) treatment. DNA for the CDR3: TGCGCCAGCAGCTTATTGGGACTAGCGGTGACAGATACGCAGTATTTT. Protein: CASSLLGLAVTDTQYF. Using reference TRBV5-1 and TRBJ2-3 for the parts outside the CDR3, the full variable domain is KAGVTQTPRYLIKTRGQQVTLSCSPISGHRSVSWYQQTPGQGLQFLFEYFSETQRNKGNFPGRFSGRQFSNSRSEMNVSTLELGDSALYLCASSLLGLAVTDTQYFGPGTRLTVL.